This T cell receptor beta chain is from a study of cytomegalovirus exposure and HLA in healthy donors (dated by TCRdb to between 2016 and 2019). General notes on the study: In an earlier analysis of 587 of the donors, 250 to 350 Gb of sequence data and 95 million to 130 million unique TCR beta sequences from roughly 180 million T cells were reported. The study aimed to test whether cataloging public T cell receptors could reveal signatures of past pathogen exposure. Across 300 to 500 genotyped donors of the cohort, an average of about 240,000 unique TCR beta nucleotide sequences per donor were sequenced, and roughly 17% of those sequences were non-productive. An earlier analysis of around 640 of the donors used high-throughput TCR beta sequencing to judge whether each TCR beta V gene segment behaved as functional or pseudogenic. A later analysis re-analyzed previously published TCR beta repertoires from 600 to 850 donors and added high-resolution HLA genotyping to study TCR occurrence patterns. Donor age, sex, ethnicity and CMV serostatus were compiled alongside the repertoire data. Roughly 310 gigabases of sequencing data and 70 million to 85 million unique TCR sequences were included in an early release covering around 650 HLA-typed donors. The study combined high-throughput TCR immunosequencing, statistical association of individual TCRs with disease status, and machine learning to predict cytomegalovirus infection status. The T cell repertoires of roughly 660 subjects were profiled by immunosequencing and related to cytomegalovirus serostatus. Typing coverage varied by locus: roughly 620-640 donors for A, B, C, DRB1 and DQB1; about 520 for DQA1; some 610 for DPA1; 450 to 480 for DPB1. Because of strong linkage in the cohort, roughly five DR-DQ haplotypes were treated as single units for association and clustering. Along with the roughly 700-subject first cohort, a separate validation cohort of over 90 different subjects was used. All discovery cohort repertoires had been generated using a single sequencing platform. Genome-wide SNP genotypes for about 60% of the roughly 670 donors were used in a later genetic analysis, which treated that subset as a discovery cohort. In the later analysis, no new phenotypic data were used to find candidate immune exposures; instead, reliance was placed on TCR beta sequences and their occurrence across donors. Among the roughly 380 genotyped donors, around 81% belonged to the genetic ancestry cluster associated with self-reported Caucasian donors. HLA typing covered class I and class II loci at four-digit resolution. Here is what the overall study found, with its caveats: HLA typing was unavailable for some donors at each locus, so association tests used only the typed subset. In vitro tests confirmed that a few of the cytomegalovirus-associated TCR beta chains recognize cytomegalovirus antigens. A later analysis found that most CMV-associated TCR beta chains appeared HLA-restricted, with HLA associations seemingly driven largely by CMV exposure. About 17 rarely observed V segments, including chromosome 9 orphons, were excluded from the earlier analysis of several hundred of the donors because counts were too low. Some IMGT-functional V segments, including TRBV6-2 and TRBV6-3, could not be distinguished by the 87-base-pair reads and were therefore excluded. The classifier was reported to diagnose cytomegalovirus status with high specificity and sensitivity in both the original and validation cohorts. A further reported finding was that TCR beta sequences accurately predicted the HLA-A and HLA-B alleles for most subjects in the first cohort. According to a later analysis, parvovirus B19, influenza, CMV and Epstein-Barr virus appeared linked to several top co-occurrence clusters. A later analysis found that TCR association rates varied across HLA loci, with DRB1 alleles showing the most associated TCRs and HLA-C alleles the fewest. A later analysis found that HLA-associated TCR beta chains were more clonally expanded and had lower generation probabilities than equally common non-associated chains. The authors suggested that the approach could potentially be extended to other disease states and immunological phenotypes. Linkage disequilibrium might explain the correlated functional status among segregating V segments, but an unknown experimental factor could not be ruled out. Broadly in line with IMGT annotations, most TCR beta V segments showed up in productive rearrangements about 90% or about 30% of the time in an earlier analysis of several hundred of the donors. Only TCR beta chains were sequenced in this cohort, and the absence of alpha or paired-chain data limited detectable features. While some public TCRs were present in many individuals, most TCR sequences turned up only very rarely across donors. A later analysis associated approximately 17,000 TCR beta sequences with specific HLA alleles at a false discovery rate of 0.05. In a later genetic analysis, fewer N-insertions in productive TCRs were reported among donors in an Asian-associated ancestry cluster than the roughly 640-donor mean. For the cohort, immune exposure information was limited to CMV serostatus. The presence/absence analyses assumed that sequencing depth was roughly uniform across donors, and that assumption may not be true. A cluster of highly shared sequence variants was judged likely to represent a technical artifact of the sequencing pipeline. In a later genetic analysis, a missense DCLRE1C variant was associated with V-gene and J-gene trimming of TCR beta chains, and the association was replicated in an independent cohort. A total of roughly 160 TCR beta chains were listed by the study as associated with cytomegalovirus. Assigning TCR associations to individual alleles was difficult when HLA alleles, especially DR and DQ, strongly co-occurred.

V was cut back by 0 bases and J by 6 bases, leaving a gap of 9 bases between them. The CDR3 runs 15 amino acids, cysteine and phenylalanine included. Here the CDR3 DNA is all that survives: 45 bases in frame from base 1. Taken from the germline V gene, the CDR1 and CDR2 loops are LGHNA and YSLEER. A remark on this clone: It lacks a known antigen.

Library method: the immunoSEQ multiplex PCR assay. A mixture of 60 forward primers for TCR Vbeta segments and 13 reverse primers for TCR Jbeta segments was used in the multiplex PCR. The CDR3 region of rearranged TCR beta genes was amplified from genomic DNA with a multiplex PCR assay. The amplified TCR beta libraries were sequenced on the Illumina HiSeq System as 87-base-pair reads. The paper's data handling went like this. Across the 600 to 700 repertoires, a later analysis counted tens of millions of unique TCR beta chains, roughly 11 million of which were shared by at least two donors. A nearest-neighbor algorithm error-corrected the raw reads and collapsed the reads into unique sequences, merging closely related sequences to remove PCR and sequencing errors. CDR3 sequences were aligned to IMGT reference sequences to assign V, D and J gene segments. Each retained sequence needed at least a six-nucleotide match to both a V gene segment and a J gene segment. Rearrangements were classified as productive when the CDR3 lacked stop codons and remained in frame with V and J, and all other rearrangements were classified as non-productive. CDR3 was defined according to IMGT convention as the region running from the second conserved V-encoded cysteine to the conserved J-encoded phenylalanine. In an earlier analysis of around 570 of the donors, sequences lacking an unambiguous match to a single V gene segment were excluded. In an earlier analysis of approximately 610 of the donors, V segments were called functional above 56.7% productive rearrangements and were called segregating when the between-donor standard deviation exceeded 5%. A statistical classification framework was developed to diagnose cytomegalovirus status using the catalog of TCR beta chain sequences. A later analysis assigned V and J genes by comparing TCR nucleotide sequences with IMGT/GENE-DB human TR gene sequences. The TCRdist pipeline was used in a later analysis to assign CDR3 sequences and most-parsimonious VDJ recombination scenarios. In a later analysis, every TCR beta chain was defined by the combination of its CDR3 amino acid sequence and its V-gene family, and reads without a unique V-gene family were dropped. In a later analysis, nearly 600 highly shared, low-generation-probability nucleotide sequences were removed to address suspected cross-contamination and a sequencing artifact. For each public chain, a later analysis derived a clonal expansion index from normalized ranks of inferred template counts within each repertoire. In a later analysis, generation probabilities were computed with a VDJ recombination model fitted to out-of-frame rearrangements, and the resulting probabilities were checked against IGoR. In a later analysis, hypergeometric tests were used to score TCR-TCR, TCR-HLA and TCR-CMV co-occurrence, with a repertoire-size bias correction applied to TCR pairs. False discovery rates were estimated in a later analysis by permuting HLA or CMV assignments 20 times. In a later analysis, co-occurring TCRs were grouped using DBSCAN, with TCRdist sequence similarity added in when clustering inside HLA-allele-positive subsets. Repertoires with fewer than 30,000 or more than 120,000 public chains were left out of co-occurrence clustering, as were a handful of repertoires with anomalous nucleotide sharing. TCRdb took this table from immuneACCESS and kept in-frame rearrangements with V and J called. Such tables lack part of the clones; where checked against another copy, unresolved V genes explain under half of the gap, and the rest is unexplained. The V and J calls and clone size are taken from that table; D and trimming were inferred from the DNA. The sample's clone listing holds roughly 78,000 clones. About 5% of the sample lies in the top ten.

In total, fewer than 750 healthy bone marrow donors made up the cohort. At the time of sampling, all cohort members were nominally healthy, though unrecorded immune exposures were likely present. The donor was CMV seronegative and belonged to the group of 352 seronegative cohort members. A peripheral blood sample was provided by each donor, and peripheral blood mononuclear cells were used for TCR beta sequencing. Genomic DNA was extracted from the blood cell samples with the Qiagen DNeasy Blood Extraction Kit. The receptor chain draws on TRBV4-3 and TRBJ1-6, with the D gene not confidently named. The sample consisted of PBMCs. The receptor was derived from a man aged 40-50 years in good health and CMV-seronegative. The CDR3 sequence is CASSQDLAFNSPLHF. DNA sequence: TGCGCCAGCAGCCAAGATTTGGCTTTTAATTCACCCCTCCACTTT.